Included here is one T cell receptor (beta chain) sequence, with context. The sample is drawn from a study of blood T cells in healthy people across ages. Germline CDR1 reads DFQATT; CDR2 reads SNEGSKA (reference sequence). The ends lost 4 bases at V and 2 bases at J; junction bases unmatched: 10. The CDR3 loop spans 17 amino acids. For the second PCR, which ran for 7 to 11 cycles, a sample-barcoded 5' primer and a J-beta primer mix were used. TCRdb reprocessed the 5' RACE reads via MiXCR and lists one record per CDR3 protein. The sample shows roughly 1,500,000 distinct CDR3 sequences, 42% of them seen only once. Peripheral blood was drawn, about 10 milliliters per donor.

V gene TRBV20-1 combines with J gene TRBJ2-7; 14 nucleotides align to TRBD2. The TCR sequence derives from a woman between 18 and 30 years old in good health. Source material: blood. The CDR3 DNA is TGCAGTGCTATAGCCGGGACTAGCGGGAGATCGACCTACGAGCAGTACTTC. It translates to CSAIAGTSGRSTYEQYF.